The rows below give T cell receptor beta chains drawn from one sample of a study of shared clonotypes between healthy human individuals. The assay was immunoSEQ multiplex PCR, and TCRdb's table has in-frame clones only and misses some. Here the sample spans 2,500,000 or so clones, around 90% being singletons. Sample: naive CD4+ T cells from PBMCs. These receptors all come from a man aged 18 to 29 in good health. Some clones in this sample may be carry-over from other donors' samples. The CDR3 runs from the conserved cysteine through the conserved F or W. The D gene is left open where the match is weak. Only some rows state a clone size, as once, few, many or a class for expanded clones.

>TRBD1|TRBV7-9|-|TRBJ2-5
TGTGCCAGCAGCACTCCCGGGACAGGGGGCTGGGAGACCCAGTACTTC
CASSTPGTGGWETQYF
>-|TRBV11-2|-|TRBJ2-2
TGTGCCAGCAGCTCCGTGAACACCGGGGAGCTGTTTTTT
CASSSVNTGELFF
>-|TRBV7-7|-|TRBJ2-1
TGTGCCAGCAGCTTAGTGGGGGGCGCCTACAATGAGCAGTTCTTC
CASSLVGGAYNEQFF
>-|TRBV10-3|-|TRBJ2-7
TGTGCCACCGAGGACCTCTACGAGCAGTACTTC
CATEDLYEQYF
>TRBD1|TRBV7-9|-|TRBJ2-5
TGTGCCAGCAGCTTGGTAGCCGGGACAGGGCGTTTTATGGAGACCCAGTACTTC
CASSLVAGTGRFMETQYF
>-|TRBV7-3|-|TRBJ2-2
TGTGCCAGCAGACCCGACACCAACACCGGGGAGCTGTTTTTT
CASRPDTNTGELFF
>TRBD2|TRBV29-1|-|TRBJ2-1
TGCAGCGTTGAGGGACTAGCCCCCACCTACAATGAGCAGTTCTTC
CSVEGLAPTYNEQFF
>-|TRBV5-4|-|TRBJ2-7
TGTGCCAGCAGCACCCCCCGGGACACAGCTTACGAGCAGTACTTC
CASSTPRDTAYEQYF
>-|TRBV7-9|-|TRBJ2-4
TGTGCCAGCAGCGAGGGATGGGCCAAAAACATTCAGTACTTC
CASSEGWAKNIQYF
>-|TRBV4-2|-|TRBJ1-1
TGTGCCAGCAGCCAGGGTGTGGAAGCTTTCTTT
CASSQGVEAFF
>TRBD2|TRBV9|-|TRBJ2-5
TGTGCCAGCAGACAAACTAGCGGGGCTTTCCAAGAGACCCAGTACTTC
CASRQTSGAFQETQYF
>TRBD2|TRBV19|-|TRBJ2-1
TGTGCCAGTACCAGAGGACTAGCGGGAGGTTACAATGAGCAGTTCTTC
CASTRGLAGGYNEQFF
>-|TRBV11-2|-|TRBJ2-3
TGTGCCAGCAGCCGGACAGATACGCAGTATTTT
CASSRTDTQYF
>-|TRBV19|-|TRBJ1-2
TGTGCCAGTCAGCAGCCCAGGTTCGGCTATGGCTACACCTTC
CASQQPRFGYGYTF
>-|TRBV18|-|TRBJ1-1
TGTGCCAGCTCGCGTCGGGGCAGCCTCCCGATGAACACTGAAGCTTTCTTT
CASSRRGSLPMNTEAFF
>TRBD1|TRBV2|-|TRBJ1-2
TGTGCCAGCAGTGAAGCCAGCAGGGGGAATATTCATGGCTACACCTTC
CASSEASRGNIHGYTF
>-|TRBV27|-|TRBJ1-3
TGTGCCAGCAGTTTGGTCTCTGGAAACACCATATATTTT
CASSLVSGNTIYF
>TRBD2|TRBV5-6|-|TRBJ2-5
TGTGCCAGCACCCTACGGCGGGAGTATCGAGAGACCCAGTACTTC
CASTLRREYRETQYF
>-|TRBV2|-|TRBJ1-1
TGTGCCAGCGTTGTGGAGGGCAACACTGAAGCTTTCTTT
CASVVEGNTEAFF
>TRBD1|TRBV19|-|TRBJ1-4
TGTGCCAGTAATGACAGGGGGCGATTGGGGGAAAAACTGTTTTTT
CASNDRGRLGEKLFF
>TRBD1|TRBV7-3|few|TRBJ2-7
TGTGCCAGCAGCGTGGGACAGGGGGCGGACGAGCAGTACTTC
CASSVGQGADEQYF
>TRBD1|TRBV11-3|-|TRBJ1-5
TGTGCCAGCAGGGGCGGACAAACAGGGGAGCCCCAGCATTTT
CASRGGQTGEPQHF
>-|TRBV28|-|TRBJ1-5
TGTGCCAGCAGTTCCGACCCGGGAGGGGGAGAATATAGCAATCAGCCCCAGCATTTT
CASSSDPGGGEYSNQPQHF
>-|TRBV27|-|TRBJ2-7
TGTGCCAGCAGAGGGCCAGGTTCTTCCTACGAGCAGTACTTC
CASRGPGSSYEQYF
>TRBD2|TRBV2|-|TRBJ2-1
TGTGCCAGCAGTTTTGGTAGCGGGAGGGCCGGGGATGAGCAGTTCTTC
CASSFGSGRAGDEQFF
>-|TRBV5-1|-|TRBJ2-2
TGCGCCAGCAGCTTGGCTTACACCGGGGAGCTGTTTTTT
CASSLAYTGELFF
>-|TRBV21-1|once|TRBJ2-1
TGTGCCAGCAGCCCCAGGTATTCGGGCAATGAGCAGTTCTTC
CASSPRYSGNEQFF
>-|TRBV6-1|-|TRBJ1-5
TGTGCCAGCAGTGAACGATACAGCCCCCTTAATTTT
CASSERYSPLNF
>-|TRBV4-2|-|TRBJ2-1
TGTGCCAGCAGCCACGCCGGACAGAGAGACAATGAGCAGTTCTTC
CASSHAGQRDNEQFF
>TRBD2|TRBV25-1|-|TRBJ2-2
TGTGCCAGCAGTGACGTAGCGGGGACGAACACCGGGGAGCTGTTTTTT
CASSDVAGTNTGELFF
>-|TRBV10-3|-|TRBJ2-7
TGTGCCATCAGTGAACGGGAACGCTTTCACGAGCAGTACTTC
CAISERERFHEQYF
>TRBD2|TRBV5-4|-|TRBJ2-7
TGTGCCAGCAGCTCGAGGGGTAGCGGGAGGCCTGAGGGCGAGCAGTACTTC
CASSSRGSGRPEGEQYF
>TRBD2|TRBV14|-|TRBJ2-7
TGTGCCAGCAGCGATAGCGGGAGGGCCGGCGAGCAGTACTTC
CASSDSGRAGEQYF